This T cell receptor beta chain originates from a study of blood T cell repertoires in COVID-19. Background on the study: Sites across the United States, Italy and Spain contributed samples from acute and convalescent COVID-19. In each case, the material was cDNA or gDNA derived from T cells, B-cell-depleted T cells, or PBMCs.

Source study methods: Quantification of nucleated cells was approximated via reference gene primer amplification. This table comes from immunoSEQ multiplex PCR, and its TCRdb copy is limited to in-frame clones, with some not included. V and J calls and clone size follow that table, whereas D and trimming were derived from the DNA. The sample comprises 200,000 or so clones, 80% to 90% of which are singletons, and about 10% rests with the top ten. The trim removed 0 bases at V and 4 bases at J, leaving 1 base unmatched. The CDR3 covers 15 residues. Germline V CDR1 and CDR2: MGHRA, YSYEKL. This clonotype was sampled from a woman older than 75 with acute or convalescent COVID-19. Sequenced input: peripheral blood. The chain employs TRBV4-1 and TRBJ1-1; 11 bases fit TRBD1. CDR3 DNA: TGCGCCAGCAGCCAAGAAGGGACAGGGGGCACTGAAGCTTTCTTT. Protein: CASSQEGTGGTEAFF.